The 18 T cell receptor beta chains below all came from one sample that was sequenced in a study of PD-1 blockade in classical Hodgkin lymphoma. Time point defined: cycle 4 day 1 (C4D1), after five to seven weeks of nivolumab. Each and every patient relapsed after autologous stem cell transplantation, and patients got differing brentuximab vedotin exposure. TCRdb keeps only in-frame clones here, not all; method: immunoSEQ multiplex PCR. The data show tens of thousands of clones, roughly 86% seen once. The sequenced sample was peripheral blood mononuclear cells (PBMCs), obtained before the fourth cycle of nivolumab. The receptors derive from a human donor with classical Hodgkin lymphoma.

This clone was counted once. The junction departs from the called germline gene at one end, perhaps through a read error. This sequence joins TRBV7-7 and TRBJ2-2; 10 nucleotides agree with TRBD1. The CDR3 covers 17 residues. Germline CDR1 SSHAT, CDR2 FNYEAQ (reference sequence). The CDR3 sequence: CASSPGQGRSNTGELFF. The CDR3 DNA is TGTGCTAGCAGCCCGGGACAGGGGCGTTCGAACACCGGGGAGCTGTTTTTT.

Only a few counts were recorded for this clone. The chain combines TRBV6-5 with TRBJ2-7, with D maybe TRBD1 (7 bases). Trimming shortened V by 2 bases and J by 6 bases, and 11 bases separated the two germline ends. Germline V gives CDR1 MNHEY, CDR2 SVGAGI. This CDR3 is 13 amino acids long. The CDR3 spells CASSYGGGLEQYF. The CDR3 DNA follows: TGTGCCAGCAGTTACGGAGGGGGCCTCGAGCAGTACTTC.

The rearrangement uses TRBV15 and TRBJ2-2; 11 positions match TRBD2. The CDR3 consists of 16 residues. Germline V CDR1 and CDR2: LNHNV, YYDKDF (reference sequence). With V trimmed by 4 bases and J by 5 bases, 6 bases remained unmatched. CDR3 region: CATSKVAGGPTGELFF. CDR3 sequence (DNA): TGTGCCACCAGCAAGGTAGCGGGGGGGCCGACCGGGGAGCTGTTTTTT.

This clone has more than one count but fewer than ten. This rearrangement joins TRBV4-3 to TRBJ1-2; D unresolved. The germline CDR1 and CDR2 sequences are LGHNA and YSLEER. Trimming took off 0 bases at V and 3 bases at J, with 8 bases between the two ends. The CDR3 runs to 14 residues. The CDR3 is CASSQEEDDYGYTF. The CDR3 nucleotides are TGCGCCAGCAGCCAAGAGGAGGACGACTATGGCTACACCTTC.

V is TRBV5-4 and J is TRBJ2-3; 9 positions match TRBD1. CDR1 SGHNT and CDR2 YYREEE come from the germline V gene (reference sequence). The V segment lost 0 bases and the J segment 5 bases; nucleotides outside the gene matches: 4. The CDR3 totals 15 residues. DNA of the CDR3: TGTGCCAGCAGCTTGGAACGGGACAGGGAAGATACGCAGTATTTT. This gives the protein CASSLERDREDTQYF. Filled out from reference TRBV5-4 and TRBJ2-3, the complete variable domain reads ETGVTQSPTHLIKTRGQQVTLRCSSQSGHNTVSWYQQALGQGPQFIFQYYREEENGRGNFPPRFSGLQFPNYSSELNVNALELDDSALYLCASSLERDREDTQYFGPGTRLTVL.

This clone was observed a handful of times. This chain joins TRBV7-8 and TRBJ2-3, with 7 bases aligning to TRBD2. Trimming removed 1 base from V and 5 bases from J; junction bases left unmatched: 3. CDR3 size: 14 residues. Germline CDR1 reads SGHVS; CDR2 reads FQNEAQ. The CDR3 here is CASSLDTGGDTQYF. The DNA of the CDR3 is TGTGCCAGCAGCTTAGACACGGGGGGAGATACGCAGTATTTT.

The CDR3 region has the DNA TGTGCCAGCAGCGGATTAGCGGGAGGGGGCACAGATACGCAGTATTTT. Amino acids: CASSGLAGGGTDTQYF. This chain connects TRBV9 to TRBJ2-3, with 11 bases that match TRBD2. The length of the CDR3 is 16 residues. Germline-derived CDR1 and CDR2 are SGDLS and YYNGEE. Trimming removed 3 bases from V and 1 base from J; junction bases left unmatched: 4.

This rearrangement joins TRBV27 to TRBJ2-1; 7 nucleotides agree with TRBD2. The CDR3 has 14 amino acids. Per germline, CDR1 MNHEY and CDR2 SMNVEV (reference sequence). V gave up 4 bases and J gave up 8 bases; unmatched junction bases: 8. CDR3 nucleotides: TGTGCCAGCAGTTGGGGCGGGGGTATGGATGAGCAGTTCTTC. Its protein product is CASSWGGGMDEQFF.

The chain is built from TRBV7-2 and TRBJ2-5; 8 nucleotides agree with TRBD2. Germline CDR1 reads SGHTA; CDR2 reads FQGNSA. V shed 5 bases and J 5 bases; nucleotides not matched to a gene: 13. CDR3 length: 16 residues. CDR3 sequence reads: CASSVSGGEILETQYF. In DNA, the CDR3 is TGTGCCAGCAGCGTCTCCGGGGGGGAAATATTGGAGACCCAGTACTTC.

The chain uses TRBV27 and TRBJ2-3, with a possible D match to TRBD1 (7 bases). CDR1 is MNHEY and CDR2 is SMNVEV in the germline V gene (reference sequence). This CDR3 has 15 amino acids. V lost 8 bases to trimming and J lost 3 bases, with 18 bases between them. The CDR3 sequence is CASSSGGIRTDTQYF. CDR3 nucleotides: TGTGCCAGCTCCTCAGGGGGGATCCGAACAGATACGCAGTATTTT.

This clone was counted a few times. V gene TRBV7-9 combines with J gene TRBJ1-5, with D perhaps TRBD1 (6 bases). The CDR3 is made up of 14 amino acids. Looked up from germline, CDR1 is SEHNR and CDR2 is FQNEAQ (reference sequence). The V and J ends lost 5 bases and 0 bases respectively, with 8 bases between them. The CDR3 DNA reads TGTGCCAGCAGCGGGGGCCTTAGCAATCAGCCCCAGCATTTT. The encoded protein is CASSGGLSNQPQHF.

CDR3 residues: CASSLAGLGNQPQHF. The CDR3 bases are TGCGCCAGCAGCTTGGCGGGGCTCGGCAATCAGCCCCAGCATTTT. The genes are TRBV5-1 and TRBJ1-5; tentative D call: TRBD1 (5 bases). Germline CDR1 SGHRS, CDR2 YFSETQ. The CDR3 is 15 amino acids. Trimming removed 0 bases from V and 2 bases from J, with 9 bases in between. Complete variable domain (other parts from reference TRBV5-1 and TRBJ1-5): KAGVTQTPRYLIKTRGQQVTLSCSPISGHRSVSWYQQTPGQGLQFLFEYFSETQRNKGNFPGRFSGRQFSNSRSEMNVSTLELGDSALYLCASSLAGLGNQPQHFGDGTRLSIL.

The J gene is TRBJ1-3, the V gene TRBV11-2; no clear D. This CDR3 has 17 residues. Germline assignment: CDR1 SGHAT and CDR2 FQNNGV. V gave up 3 bases and J gave up 0 bases, with 15 bases separating them. The CDR3, as DNA: TGTGCCAGCAGCTTTTTCGGACGTCGCGTCTCTGGAAACACCATATATTTT. Its translation: CASSFFGRRVSGNTIYF.

A single count supports this clone. V is TRBV2 and J is TRBJ1-1; possibly TRBD1 for D (5 bases). This CDR3 spans 13 amino acids. Germline CDR1 reads SNHLY; CDR2 reads FYNNEI. The CDR3 reads CASRDGPNTEAFF. The CDR3 DNA reads TGTGCAAGCCGGGACGGCCCGAACACTGAAGCTTTCTTT.

The chain has TRBV2 and TRBJ2-2; no definite D call. V lost 4 bases to trimming and J lost 1 base, with 10 bases between them. The CDR3 length is 15 residues. CDR1 is SNHLY and CDR2 is FYNNEI in the germline V gene. CDR3 loop: CASSVGIVNTGELFF. The CDR3 nucleotides read TGTGCCAGCAGTGTAGGGATTGTGAACACCGGGGAGCTGTTTTTT.

The J gene is TRBJ2-3, the V gene TRBV11-2; 7 nucleotides match TRBD1. The CDR3 is made up of 14 amino acids. V gave up 4 bases and J gave up 2 bases; unmatched junction bases: 3. Looked up from germline, CDR1 is SGHAT and CDR2 is FQNNGV. CDR3 loop: CASSSGQPTDTQYF. CDR3 DNA sequence: TGTGCCAGCAGCTCGGGACAGCCCACAGATACGCAGTATTTT.

The chain has TRBV15 and TRBJ2-2; D gene uncertain. Trimming removed 0 bases at V and 6 bases at J, with 5 bases between. Germline assignment: CDR1 LNHNV and CDR2 YYDKDF (reference sequence). This CDR3 region has 13 residues. CDR3 bases: TGTGCCACCAGCAGAGATCCCCCCGGGGAGCTGTTTTTT. Translating gives CATSRDPPGELFF. The whole variable domain, filled in from reference TRBV15 and TRBJ2-2, reads DAMVIQNPRYQVTQFGKPVTLSCSQTLNHNVMYWYQQKSSQAPKLLFHYYDKDFNNEADTPDNFQSRRPNTSFCFLDIRSPGLGDTAMYLCATSRDPPGELFFGEGSRLTVL.

The chain couples TRBV11-2 to TRBJ1-3, with 7 positions matching TRBD1. The ends lost 1 base at V and 8 bases at J; junction bases unmatched: 11. Germline V gene sequence: CDR1 SGHAT, CDR2 FQNNGV. The CDR3 loop spans 16 amino acids. The CDR3 reads CASSLAPDRAGDTIYF. The DNA for the CDR3 is TGTGCCAGCAGCTTAGCCCCTGACAGGGCCGGGGACACCATATATTTT. Filled out from reference TRBV11-2 and TRBJ1-3, the complete variable domain reads EAGVAQSPRYKIIEKRQSVAFWCNPISGHATLYWYQQILGQGPKLLIQFQNNGVVDDSQLPKDRFSAERLKGVDSTLKIQPAKLEDSAVYLCASSLAPDRAGDTIYFGEGSWLTVV.